The next 29 T cell receptor beta chains were all read from a single sample in a study of vaccination and CD4 T cells after COVID-19. These receptors have no known antigen. Regarding treatment: roughly 10-day PBMC culture with coronavirus spike peptide pools or control peptides (ViraFEST assay). The study sequenced cultured CD4+ T cell DNA using the Oncomine TCR Beta short-read assay. Each CDR3 protein is one row after TCRdb ran MiXCR on the PCR reads. The table lists about 20,000 distinct CDR3 sequences, over 45% of them singletons. The sequenced sample was cultured CD4+ T cells from blood. The receptor source for this set is a human donor with COVID-19.

The V call is TRBV6-1, the J call TRBJ2-7, with D unresolved. Germline lookup yields CDR1 MNHNS and CDR2 SASEGT. The length of the CDR3 is 12 residues. Trimming pared 6 bases from V and 4 bases from J, leaving 10 bases between. DNA for the CDR3: TGTGCCAGCAGGCACAAATTTTACGAGCAGTACTTC. The encoded protein is CASRHKFYEQYF.

The V and J genes are TRBV20-1 and TRBJ1-4; 7 bases line up with TRBD1. J gave up 0 bases and V 2 bases, and 0 bases lay outside the gene matches. The CDR3 loop spans 14 amino acids. From germline, CDR1 is DFQATT and CDR2 SNEGSKA (reference sequence). In DNA form, the CDR3 reads TGCAGTGCTAGAACAGGGGCAACTAATGAAAAACTGTTTTTT. This gives the protein CSARTGATNEKLFF.

This clonotype has just a few counts. CDR3 amino acids: CASSPQRGTEAFF. As DNA, the CDR3 is TGTGCCAGCAGCCCTCAACGGGGCACTGAAGCTTTCTTT. The V gene is TRBV11-2, the J gene TRBJ1-1; D uncertain. The CDR3 covers 13 residues. Germline CDR1 SGHAT, CDR2 FQNNGV. V lost 5 bases and J 4 bases, leaving 11 bases between the germline ends.

This clonotype came up a few times. V and J are TRBV30 and TRBJ2-2; 7 nucleotides match TRBD1. The CDR3 has 19 amino acids. Trimming cost V 3 bases and J 3 bases; bases outside gene matches: 19. Germline CDR1 reads GTSNPN; CDR2 reads SVGIG (reference sequence). CDR3 sequence reads: CAWRPPGQDFSQYTGELFF. For the CDR3, the DNA is TGTGCCTGGAGGCCCCCCGGACAGGACTTCAGCCAGTACACCGGGGAGCTGTTTTTT.

V and J are TRBV6-2 or TRBV6-3 and TRBJ2-7, with 8 bases that match TRBD1. This CDR3 contains 11 residues. The V gene end was trimmed by 5 bases and the J gene end by 9 bases; junction bases not matched to a gene: 3. Germline-derived CDR1 and CDR2 are MNHEY and SVGEGT. This CDR3 is CASSQGAGQYF. The DNA for the CDR3 is TGTGCCAGCAGTCAGGGGGCGGGGCAGTACTTC.

The chain is built from TRBV6-1 and TRBJ1-4; D not resolved. The germline CDR1 and CDR2 sequences are MNHNS and SASEGT. Trimming stripped 7 bases from V and 0 bases from J, with 12 bases between. The CDR3 contains 15 residues. As DNA, the CDR3 is TGTGCCAGCAAGAGCCTAACTGCAACTAATGAAAAACTGTTTTTT. It translates to CASKSLTATNEKLFF.

The chain has TRBV6-5 and TRBJ1-2; 7 bases line up with TRBD1. V was clipped by 0 bases and J by 4 bases; unmatched bases: 5. This CDR3 contains 15 residues. The V gene's germline CDR1 is MNHEY and CDR2 SVGAGI. CDR3: CASSYSAQGSYGYTF. In nucleotides, the CDR3 is TGTGCCAGCAGTTACTCTGCACAGGGGTCCTATGGCTACACCTTC.

This chain links TRBV6-1 with TRBJ1-5; maybe TRBD1 (5 bases). With 5 bases removed from V and 0 bases from J, the gap between germline ends came to 11 bases. CDR1 is MNHNS, CDR2 SASEGT, per germline. The CDR3 is made up of 15 amino acids. CDR3 sequence: CASSSEGVSNQPQHF. The DNA of the CDR3 is TGTGCCAGCAGTAGCGAAGGGGTTAGCAATCAGCCCCAGCATTTT.

This clonotype was picked up one time. The chain employs TRBV14 and TRBJ1-6; TRBD1 is a possible D gene (6 bases). CDR1 is SGHDN, CDR2 FVKESK, per germline. This CDR3 is 14 amino acids long. V gave up 2 bases and J gave up 10 bases, with 12 bases separating them. CDR3 coding DNA: TGTGCCAGCAGCCAACGGGGGGCCCTCTCACCCCTCCACTTT. Translation gives CASSQRGALSPLHF.

The J gene is TRBJ1-5, the V gene TRBV21-1; the D call TRBD1 from the table was never checked on the DNA. TRBV21-1 constitutes a pseudogene. The CDR3 extends over 13 amino acids. The CDR3 protein is CASSTRGNQPQHF. In DNA, the CDR3 is TGTGCCAGCAGCACTAGGGGTAATCAGCCCCAGCATTTT.

The V call is TRBV7-2, the J call TRBJ1-2; D is uncertain. The CDR3 extends over 15 amino acids. CDR1 SGHTA and CDR2 FQGNSA come from the germline V gene. Trimming removed 2 bases from V and 4 bases from J, with 14 bases in between. CDR3 DNA sequence: TGTGCCAGCAGCTTATTAGGTTCTTGGGTCTATGGCTACACCTTC. Amino acid sequence: CASSLLGSWVYGYTF.

This sequence joins TRBV6-1 and TRBJ2-3, with D unresolved. Germline CDR1 is MNHNS and CDR2 is SASEGT. V was pared by 0 bases and J by 0 bases, with 4 bases between. This CDR3 has 14 residues. The CDR3 protein is CASSEARSTDTQYF. The CDR3 region has the DNA TGTGCCAGCAGTGAAGCGAGGAGCACAGATACGCAGTATTTT.

V gene TRBV20-1 combines with J gene TRBJ1-5, with TRBD1 matching over 10 bases. J was trimmed by 7 bases and V by 6 bases; bases with no gene match: 3. The CDR3 is 12 amino acids. Germline CDR1 is DFQATT and CDR2 is SNEGSKA (reference sequence). The chain's CDR3 is CSAGDRGQPQHF. CDR3 coding DNA: TGCAGTGCCGGGGACAGGGGACAGCCCCAGCATTTT.

This clonotype was seen more than once but under ten times. This chain uses TRBV11-2 with TRBJ1-5; D is undetermined. The CDR3 has 13 amino acids. V was shortened by 3 bases and J by 4 bases, with 7 bases between the two germline ends. Germline V gene lookup returns CDR1 SGHAT and CDR2 FQNNGV. This CDR3 reads CASSFSGNQPQHF. Written as DNA, the CDR3 is TGTGCCAGCAGCTTCTCTGGGAATCAGCCCCAGCATTTT.

This chain connects TRBV19 to TRBJ1-2, with 7 positions matching TRBD1. The CDR3 sequence is 20 residues long. After removal of 0 bases from V and 2 bases from J, the junction contained 18 bases not matched to a gene. Germline CDR1 is LNHDA and CDR2 is SQIVND (reference sequence). CDR3 nucleotide sequence: TGTGCCAGTAGTATAGAAGGTGGGTCGAGGGGGCGCGGAAGGAACTATGGCTACACCTTC. This codes for CASSIEGGSRGRGRNYGYTF.

CDR3 amino acids: CASRSGGSNTGELFF. In nucleotides, the CDR3 is TGTGCCAGCAGGTCGGGGGGGTCGAACACCGGGGAGCTGTTTTTT. This chain joins TRBV12-3 or TRBV12-4 and TRBJ2-2; 8 bases fit TRBD2. The CDR3 covers 15 residues. V lost 6 bases to trimming and J lost 0 bases; unmatched junction nucleotides: 3.

This clonotype was detected only once. The chain couples TRBV5-6 to TRBJ1-2; 9 positions agree with TRBD1. The CDR3 has 17 residues. The V segment lost 2 bases and the J segment 5 bases; nucleotides outside the gene matches: 13. Germline-derived CDR1 and CDR2 are SGHDT and YYEEEE. The CDR3 DNA follows: TGTGCCAGCAGCTTCGGAGACGTACAGGGGGCGCGGTATGGCTACACCTTC. Residues: CASSFGDVQGARYGYTF.

This clonotype was recorded a few times. The gene calls are TRBV12-3 or TRBV12-4 and TRBJ1-1, with a weak D call TRBD1 (6 bases). The CDR3 runs 14 residues. Deletions cut 5 bases from V and 4 bases from J, with 14 bases between. The CDR3 region has the DNA TGTGCCAGCAGTGGGGCCAGGGGCGTCACTGAAGCTTTCTTT. Its translation: CASSGARGVTEAFF.

J is TRBJ2-5 and V is TRBV2; tentative D call: TRBD2 (5 bases). Between the trimmed V and J ends, which lost 3 bases and 5 bases, there was a span of 7 bases. The CDR3 covers 12 residues. CDR1 and CDR2 (germline): SNHLY, FYNNEI. The CDR3 coding sequence is TGTGCCAGCAGTGATCAGCGGGAGACCCAGTACTTC. This encodes CASSDQRETQYF.

A remark on this clonotype: At one end the junction does not follow the germline gene, possibly because of a read error. This chain connects TRBV12-3 or TRBV12-4 to TRBJ1-5, with no clear D. CDR3 length: 16 amino acids. The chain's CDR3 is CASRPGGENSNQPQHF. DNA of the CDR3: TGTGCAAGCAGACCGGGCGGGGAGAATAGCAATCAGCCCCAGCATTTT.

This sequence joins TRBV6-1 and TRBJ1-2; tentative D call: TRBD1 (5 bases). This CDR3 has 13 residues. The germline V and J ends were trimmed by 10 bases and 0 bases, with 12 bases remaining between them. The germline V gene has CDR1 MNHNS and CDR2 SASEGT. CDR3 sequence: CATIRGPNYGYTF. In DNA form, the CDR3 reads TGTGCCACTATACGGGGCCCTAACTATGGCTACACCTTC.

This chain connects TRBV19 to TRBJ2-3; 7 bases agree with TRBD1. Germline trimming cut 6 bases from V and 3 bases from J; bases unmatched to any gene: 9. CDR1 LNHDA and CDR2 SQIVND come from the germline V gene (reference sequence). The CDR3 extends over 15 amino acids. DNA of the CDR3: TGTGCCAGTAGCACAGGGGCGGTGGTTACAGATACGCAGTATTTT. This gives the protein CASSTGAVVTDTQYF.

V is TRBV20-1 and J is TRBJ2-7, with 9 bases fitting TRBD1. Germline CDR1 and CDR2: DFQATT and SNEGSKA (reference sequence). This CDR3 contains 13 residues. V lost 6 bases and J lost 2; bases outside the gene matches: 5. In DNA form, the CDR3 reads TGCAGTGCGTCGGGACAGGGTACCTACGAGCAGTACTTC. As protein: CSASGQGTYEQYF.

This clonotype was seen only a few times. J is TRBJ1-2 and V is TRBV7-9; weak D call: TRBD1 (5 bases). The ends were cut back, 4 bases at V and 3 bases at J, with 15 bases in the middle. This CDR3 has 15 amino acids. Per germline, CDR1 SEHNR and CDR2 FQNEAQ (reference sequence). CDR3 nucleotide sequence: TGTGCCAGCAGCTCGTACCAGGGTGATGACTATGGCTACACCTTC. Translation: CASSSYQGDDYGYTF.

This clonotype was counted only a few times. The chain recombines TRBV18 with TRBJ1-5, with 9 bases matching TRBD1. The V gene end was trimmed by 3 bases and the J gene end by 4 bases; junction bases not matched to a gene: 4. This CDR3 comprises 15 residues. Germline V gene data show CDR1 as KGHSH and CDR2 as LQKENI. CDR3 DNA: TGTGCCAGCTCACCGGACAGGGGAGGGAATCAGCCCCAGCATTTT. Residues: CASSPDRGGNQPQHF.

There are a few counts of this clonotype. The chain joins TRBV12-5 to TRBJ2-2; D is undetermined. Germline assignment: CDR1 LGHNT and CDR2 FRNRAP. The CDR3 has 12 amino acids. The V and J ends lost 7 bases and 6 bases respectively, with 9 bases between them. The CDR3 nucleotides read TGTGCTAGTGCGACGGTGCCCGGGGAGCTGTTTTTT. It translates to CASATVPGELFF.

V is TRBV6-2 or TRBV6-3 and J is TRBJ2-5, with TRBD1 matching over 9 bases. The CDR3 is 16 amino acids. V dropped 5 bases and J dropped 3; count of bases not matched to a gene: 10. Per germline, CDR1 MNHEY and CDR2 SVGEGT. The CDR3 bases are TGTGCCAGCAGTCTTCCCGGAACAGGGGGCAAAGAGACCCAGTACTTC. Its translation is CASSLPGTGGKETQYF.

This clonotype has only a few counts. The chain carries TRBV15 and TRBJ1-2; D might be TRBD1 (6 bases). Germline V CDR1 and CDR2: LNHNV, YYDKDF (reference sequence). V was pared by 1 base and J by 8 bases, with 14 bases between. The CDR3 extends over 14 amino acids. The CDR3 sequence: CATSRVRGARGYTF. In DNA form, the CDR3 reads TGTGCCACCAGCAGAGTCCGGGGGGCGCGAGGCTACACCTTC.

This clonotype came up a few times. This chain connects TRBV6-2 or TRBV6-3 to TRBJ2-5; D is undetermined. Germline assignment: CDR1 MNHEY and CDR2 SVGEGT. Trimming pared 6 bases from V and 5 bases from J, leaving 16 bases between. This CDR3 contains 14 residues. This chain's CDR3 is CASSQVVRTETQYF. The CDR3 DNA follows: TGTGCCAGCAGCCAGGTGGTTCGTACGGAGACCCAGTACTTC.